Listed below are T cell receptor beta chains from one sample, sequenced in a study of early T cells in non-severe SARS-CoV-2 infection. TCRdb re-called the 5' RACE reads with MiXCR, one entry per CDR3 protein. Of roughly 54,000 distinct CDR3 sequences in the sample, about 8% were seen once. The sequenced sample was whole blood, obtained at baseline. These TCRs come from an adult who was a healthcare worker with PCR-confirmed SARS-CoV-2 infection or an uninfected control (not recorded which). Each CDR3 is given with its conserved first and last residue. Fields, in order: clone size, V gene, D gene, J gene, CDR3 DNA, CDR3 protein. The D gene is left open where the match is weak. Not every row has a clone size; where given, it reads once, few, many or a size class.

abundance: many; v_gene: TRBV20-1; d_gene: TRBD2; j_gene: TRBJ2-2; CDR3nt: TGCAGTGCTAAACCTAGCGGGTCGAACACCGGGGAGCTGTTTTTT; CDR3aa: CSAKPSGSNTGELFF
abundance: many; v_gene: TRBV7-2; d_gene: TRBD1; j_gene: TRBJ1-2; CDR3nt: TGTGCCAGCAGCTCTAGATCGGGACAGGGGGACCCCTACACCTTC; CDR3aa: CASSSRSGQGDPYTF
abundance: many; v_gene: TRBV7-2; d_gene: -; j_gene: TRBJ2-3; CDR3nt: TGTGCCAGCAGCTCAACAGGCTCCACAGATACGCAGTATTTT; CDR3aa: CASSSTGSTDTQYF
abundance: -; v_gene: TRBV9; d_gene: TRBD1; j_gene: TRBJ2-7; CDR3nt: TGTGCCAGCAGCGTAGGGGGGACAGGGGACTACGAGCAGTACTTC; CDR3aa: CASSVGGTGDYEQYF
abundance: -; v_gene: TRBV7-3; d_gene: -; j_gene: TRBJ2-2; CDR3nt: TGTGCCAGCAGCTTACAGGGGAACACCGGGGAGCTGTTTTTT; CDR3aa: CASSLQGNTGELFF
abundance: -; v_gene: TRBV20-1; d_gene: TRBD2; j_gene: TRBJ2-3; CDR3nt: TGCAGTGCTAGAGCTAGCGGGAGGGGCCTCAGCACAGATACGCAGTATTTT; CDR3aa: CSARASGRGLSTDTQYF
abundance: many; v_gene: TRBV6-5; d_gene: -; j_gene: TRBJ1-1; CDR3nt: TGTGCCAGCAGTTACTCAACCACAGCTTACACTGAAGCTTTCTTT; CDR3aa: CASSYSTTAYTEAFF
abundance: many; v_gene: TRBV2; d_gene: -; j_gene: TRBJ2-3; CDR3nt: TGTGCCAGCAGTGCCATCCAGGGACCTCGAGATACGCAGTATTTT; CDR3aa: CASSAIQGPRDTQYF
abundance: many; v_gene: TRBV18; d_gene: TRBD1; j_gene: TRBJ2-3; CDR3nt: TGTGCCAGCTCACCCGGACAGGGAGCGTCAGATACGCAGTATTTT; CDR3aa: CASSPGQGASDTQYF
abundance: few; v_gene: TRBV7-6; d_gene: -; j_gene: TRBJ2-2; CDR3nt: TGTGTCAGCAGCGGTCAACTCGACACCGGGGAGCTGTTTTTT; CDR3aa: CVSSGQLDTGELFF
abundance: -; v_gene: TRBV30; d_gene: -; j_gene: TRBJ2-3; CDR3nt: TGTGCCTGGAGTGACCCCGGTCAGCACACAGATACGCAGTATTTT; CDR3aa: CAWSDPGQHTDTQYF
abundance: -; v_gene: TRBV6-2/TRBV6-3; d_gene: -; j_gene: TRBJ1-1; CDR3nt: TGTGCCAGCGCTAAGGACAGAAGAACTGAAGCTTTCTTT; CDR3aa: CASAKDRRTEAFF
abundance: -; v_gene: TRBV7-2; d_gene: -; j_gene: TRBJ2-1; CDR3nt: TGTGCCAGCAGCTTAGCCAGCGCCTACTCCTACAATGAGCAGTTCTTC; CDR3aa: CASSLASAYSYNEQFF
abundance: few; v_gene: TRBV19; d_gene: TRBD1; j_gene: TRBJ2-2; CDR3nt: TGTGCCAGTAGTCCGGAGACAGGGGTTACCGGGGAGCTGTTTTTT; CDR3aa: CASSPETGVTGELFF
abundance: medium-sized; v_gene: TRBV11-3; d_gene: -; j_gene: TRBJ2-2; CDR3nt: TGTGCCAGCAGCTCTGGAGGACGAAGGGGGGAGCTGTTTTTT; CDR3aa: CASSSGGRRGELFF
abundance: many; v_gene: TRBV3-1; d_gene: TRBD2; j_gene: TRBJ2-3; CDR3nt: TGTGCCAGCAGCCAAGAAGGGACTAGCGGTAGCACAGATACGCAGTATTTT; CDR3aa: CASSQEGTSGSTDTQYF
abundance: many; v_gene: TRBV19; d_gene: TRBD2; j_gene: TRBJ2-1; CDR3nt: TGTGCCAGTAGTATTCCAGGCGGCGGGAGTCTCAATGAGCAGTTCTTC; CDR3aa: CASSIPGGGSLNEQFF